The 29 T cell receptor beta chains below were found in one sample sequenced in a study of blood T cell repertoires in COVID-19. Some clones are missing from TCRdb's copy, which holds only in-frame ones; the method was immunoSEQ multiplex PCR. The table has over 70,000 clones, about 77% seen once; the top ten hold about 10%. The material sequenced was peripheral blood. The receptors derive from an elderly woman with acute or convalescent COVID-19.

This clone was found a few times. The V and J genes are TRBV7-9 and TRBJ1-3, with D possibly matching TRBD1 (6 bases). V lost 2 bases to trimming and J lost 0 bases, with 14 bases between them. CDR3 size: 17 residues. Germline-derived CDR1 and CDR2 are SEHNR and FQNEAQ (reference sequence). CDR3 bases: TGTGCCAGCAGCTTACAAAAAGAGACAGGCTCTGGAAACACCATATATTTT. Encoded protein: CASSLQKETGSGNTIYF.

This clone was found once. The gene calls are TRBV27 and TRBJ2-7, with no clear D. Germline CDR1 MNHEY, CDR2 SMNVEV (reference sequence). Trimming shortened V by 3 bases and J by 10 bases, and 19 bases separated the two germline ends. The CDR3 totals 14 residues. CDR3 in DNA: TGTGCCAGCAGTTTTAGCTTCGGCCTTTCGGAACAGTACTTC. Translating gives CASSFSFGLSEQYF.

This sequence joins TRBV25-1 and TRBJ2-7; tentative D call: TRBD1 (5 bases). This CDR3 region has 14 residues. Germline loops: CDR1 MGHDK, CDR2 SYGVNS. V was clipped by 8 bases and J by 7 bases, with 21 bases between them. The CDR3 sequence: CASVGPYPPGEQYF. In DNA, the CDR3 is TGTGCCAGCGTCGGTCCATATCCCCCAGGGGAGCAGTACTTC.

The chain uses TRBV21-1 and TRBJ1-2; the D call in the table, TRBD1, was not verified against the DNA. TRBV21-1 counts as a pseudogene. This CDR3 is built from 16 residues. This CDR3 reads CASSPRRQGANYGYTF. The CDR3 region has the DNA TGTGCCAGCAGCCCCAGACGTCAGGGGGCTAACTATGGCTACACCTTC.

The V gene is TRBV20-1, the J gene TRBJ2-7, with D perhaps matching TRBD2 (7 bases). Trimming took off 3 bases at V and 4 bases at J, with 16 bases between the two ends. Germline CDR1 DFQATT, CDR2 SNEGSKA (reference sequence). The CDR3 consists of 14 residues. The chain's CDR3 is CSASGGGWRYEQYF. The CDR3 DNA is TGCAGTGCTAGTGGGGGGGGCTGGAGGTACGAGCAGTACTTC.

This chain joins TRBV9 and TRBJ2-3, with D unresolved. Trimming took off 0 bases at V and 5 bases at J, with 16 bases between the two ends. Germline assignment: CDR1 SGDLS and CDR2 YYNGEE. The CDR3 length is 16 residues. Written as DNA, the CDR3 is TGTGCCAGCAGCGTAGAAGGTTGGGCATCCAGAGATACGCAGTATTTT. This encodes CASSVEGWASRDTQYF. The full variable domain, with the rest looked up from reference TRBV9 and TRBJ2-3, is DSGVTQTPKHLITATGQRVTLRCSPRSGDLSVYWYQQSLDQGLQFLIQYYNGEERAKGNILERFSAQQFPDLHSELNLSSLELGDSALYFCASSVEGWASRDTQYFGPGTRLTVL.

The V gene is TRBV28, the J gene TRBJ1-5, with 9 bases fitting TRBD1. Germline CDR1 is MDHEN and CDR2 is SYDVKM. V lost 4 bases and J lost 7; bases outside the gene matches: 11. This CDR3 is built from 16 residues. CDR3 protein: CASSSPRTGDRQPQHF. The CDR3 DNA follows: TGTGCCAGCAGTTCTCCACGGACAGGGGACAGACAGCCCCAGCATTTT.

The J gene is TRBJ2-7, the V gene TRBV2; 8 nucleotides agree with TRBD1. This CDR3 has 15 residues. The ends lost 8 bases at V and 4 bases at J; junction bases unmatched: 13. Germline V gene lookup returns CDR1 SNHLY and CDR2 FYNNEI. The CDR3 DNA sequence: TGTGCCAGCGACGCATTTCCGGGACAGGCATACGAGCAGTACTTC. Amino acid sequence: CASDAFPGQAYEQYF. The variable domain in full, completed from reference TRBV2 and TRBJ2-7, reads EPEVTQTPSHQVTQMGQEVILRCVPISNHLYFYWYRQILGQKVEFLVSFYNNEISEKSEIFDDQFSVERPDGSNFTLKIRSTKLEDSAMYFCASDAFPGQAYEQYFGPGTRLTVT.

This clone was detected many times. The genes are TRBV7-9 and TRBJ2-5, with no clear D. CDR3 size: 14 residues. V gave up 2 bases and J gave up 1 base, with 8 bases separating them. Germline CDR1 SEHNR, CDR2 FQNEAQ (reference sequence). The CDR3 reads CASSLRDFQETQYF. CDR3 nucleotide sequence: TGTGCCAGCAGCTTACGCGACTTCCAAGAGACCCAGTACTTC.

The chain is built from TRBV9 and TRBJ1-5; a possible D gene is TRBD1 (6 bases). V was pared by 0 bases and J by 3 bases, with 7 bases between. From germline, CDR1 is SGDLS and CDR2 YYNGEE. CDR3 length: 14 residues. The DNA for the CDR3 is TGTGCCAGCAGCGTAGGGACAGTCAATCAGCCCCAGCATTTT. It codes for CASSVGTVNQPQHF.

This chain uses TRBV6-2 or TRBV6-3 with TRBJ1-5, with a weak D call TRBD1 (6 bases). Deletions cut 6 bases from V and 1 base from J, with 13 bases between. Germline assignment: CDR1 MNHEY and CDR2 SVGEGT. The CDR3 consists of 15 residues. The CDR3 loop is CASSKGRGSNQPQHF. The CDR3 DNA sequence: TGTGCCAGCAGCAAGGGCAGGGGCAGCAATCAGCCCCAGCATTTT.

In this sample, this clone turned up a few times. The chain couples TRBV19 to TRBJ2-3; possible D gene TRBD1, 5 bases. Trimming left V 4 bases short and J 2 bases short, with 10 bases between. The germline CDR1 and CDR2 sequences are LNHDA and SQIVND (reference sequence). The CDR3 spans 14 residues. The CDR3 spells CASSRTRATDTQYF. The DNA of the CDR3 is TGTGCCAGTAGTAGGACCAGGGCCACAGATACGCAGTATTTT.

V usage is TRBV28 and J usage is TRBJ2-1; a weak D match, TRBD1 (5 bases). The CDR3 runs to 12 residues. V lost 4 bases, J lost 12 bases, and 13 bases lay in between. Germline V gives CDR1 MDHEN, CDR2 SYDVKM. The CDR3 DNA follows: TGTGCCAGCAGTTCACAGGATTTGGCGCAGTTCTTC. Amino acid sequence: CASSSQDLAQFF.

The V call is TRBV27, the J call TRBJ2-3; 9 positions agree with TRBD1. Germline lookup yields CDR1 MNHEY and CDR2 SMNVEV (reference sequence). V dropped 2 bases and J dropped 3; count of bases not matched to a gene: 9. The CDR3 is made up of 17 amino acids. The CDR3 spells CASSLLGQGIGTDTQYF. DNA of the CDR3: TGTGCCAGCAGTTTACTCGGACAGGGGATAGGGACAGATACGCAGTATTTT.

The CDR3 here is CASSTAGGQNEQFF. Written as DNA, the CDR3 is TGTGCCAGCAGTACAGCGGGAGGGCAAAATGAGCAGTTCTTC. The chain uses TRBV7-3 and TRBJ2-1; 10 nucleotides agree with TRBD2. V dropped 6 bases and J dropped 7; count of bases not matched to a gene: 6. CDR1 is SGHTA and CDR2 is FQGTGA in the germline V gene. The CDR3 extends over 14 amino acids. Supplemented by reference TRBV7-3 and TRBJ2-1, the full variable domain reads GAGVSQTPSNKVTEKGKYVELRCDPISGHTALYWYRQSLGQGPEFLIYFQGTGAADDSGLPNDRFFAVRPEGSVSTLKIQRTERGDSAVYLCASSTAGGQNEQFFGPGTRLTVL.

The gene calls are TRBV7-2 and TRBJ2-7; 11 bases line up with TRBD2. The CDR3 sequence is 18 residues long. Germline CDR1 SGHTA, CDR2 FQGNSA. V was clipped by 5 bases and J by 1 base; unmatched bases: 13. CDR3: CASSTRTSGPAQSYEQYF. CDR3 DNA: TGTGCCAGCAGCACCCGGACTAGCGGGCCAGCACAATCCTACGAGCAGTACTTC.

The chain joins TRBV28 to TRBJ2-7; tentative D call: TRBD1 (5 bases). CDR1 and CDR2 from the germline V gene are MDHEN and SYDVKM. The CDR3 contains 16 residues. Trimming took 2 bases from V and 2 from J, leaving 16 bases between them. Written as DNA, the CDR3 is TGTGCCAGCAGTTTAATGGACATGTGGCTGGCCTACGAGCAGTACTTC. Translating it yields CASSLMDMWLAYEQYF.

The CDR3 DNA is TGTGCCAGCTCACCACCGATCGGCAGGAACTACAATGAGCAGTTCTTC. This codes for CASSPPIGRNYNEQFF. This chain links TRBV18 with TRBJ2-1; no clear D gene. V lost 0 bases to trimming and J lost 3 bases, with 12 bases between them. This CDR3 region has 16 residues. Germline V CDR1 and CDR2: KGHSH, LQKENI.

In its sample, this clone was seen a few times. The genes are TRBV7-9 and TRBJ2-1; TRBD2 matches 13 bases. The CDR3 is made up of 17 amino acids. With V trimmed by 5 bases and J by 8 bases, 12 bases remained unmatched. Germline values: CDR1 SEHNR, CDR2 FQNEAQ (reference sequence). CDR3 amino acids: CASSPPPTSGRWHEQFF. The CDR3 DNA reads TGTGCCAGCAGCCCACCACCGACTAGCGGGAGGTGGCATGAGCAGTTCTTC.

The chain recombines TRBV24-1 with TRBJ2-6; TRBD2 matches at 8 bases. Germline CDR1 is KGHDR and CDR2 is SFDVKD. The CDR3 is 17 residues long. The V and J ends lost 4 bases and 2 bases, in that order; junction bases with no gene match: 6. CDR3 in DNA: TGTGCCACCAGTGACCCCGGGGGGGGGACTGGGGCCAACGTCCTGACTTTC. Translated: CATSDPGGGTGANVLTF.

The genes are TRBV9 and TRBJ2-7, with 15 positions matching TRBD2. This CDR3 contains 17 residues. Germline V lookup: CDR1 SGDLS, CDR2 YYNGEE. V lost 4 bases to trimming and J lost 0 bases; unmatched junction nucleotides: 5. In nucleotides, the CDR3 is TGTGCCAGCAGCACGGGACTAGCGGGGGGCCCCTCCTACGAGCAGTACTTC. This sequence encodes CASSTGLAGGPSYEQYF. The variable domain in full, completed from reference TRBV9 and TRBJ2-7, reads DSGVTQTPKHLITATGQRVTLRCSPRSGDLSVYWYQQSLDQGLQFLIQYYNGEERAKGNILERFSAQQFPDLHSELNLSSLELGDSALYFCASSTGLAGGPSYEQYFGPGTRLTVT.

The chain combines TRBV15 with TRBJ1-1, with D possibly TRBD1 on 6 matching bases. Trimming took 5 bases from V and 1 from J, leaving 17 bases between them. Germline V gives CDR1 LNHNV, CDR2 YYDKDF (reference sequence). The CDR3 has 16 residues. The CDR3 nucleotides are TGTGCCACCAGCCGAGGGGGTGGGGGCGGGAACACTGAAGCTTTCTTT. It specifies CATSRGGGGGNTEAFF.

This clone has a handful of counts. This chain links TRBV2 with TRBJ2-2; D is unresolved. V was pared by 7 bases and J by 3 bases, with 6 bases between. Germline V gives CDR1 SNHLY, CDR2 FYNNEI. This CDR3 is 12 amino acids long. For the CDR3, the DNA is TGTGCCAGCACTGTTGACACCGGGGAGCTGTTTTTT. Its protein is CASTVDTGELFF. Drawing the rest from reference TRBV2 and TRBJ2-2, the complete variable domain is EPEVTQTPSHQVTQMGQEVILRCVPISNHLYFYWYRQILGQKVEFLVSFYNNEISEKSEIFDDQFSVERPDGSNFTLKIRSTKLEDSAMYFCASTVDTGELFFGEGSRLTVL.

The chain employs TRBV5-8 and TRBJ1-1; D unclear. Trimming shortened V by 7 bases and J by 1 base, and 17 bases separated the two germline ends. Per the germline V gene, CDR1 is SGHTS and CDR2 is YDEGEE. The CDR3 is 15 amino acids. In DNA form, the CDR3 reads TGTGCCAGCTCACGACTAGGGAGGTCGAACACTGAAGCTTTCTTT. This gives the protein CASSRLGRSNTEAFF.

The CDR3 sequence is CASSQDGQGRKNEQYF. Written as DNA, the CDR3 is TGCGCCAGCAGCCAAGACGGACAGGGTCGAAAGAACGAGCAGTACTTC. The rearrangement links TRBV4-1 to TRBJ2-7, with 8 bases aligning to TRBD1. CDR3 length equals 16 residues. J was trimmed by 5 bases and V by 0 bases; bases with no gene match: 9. Germline assignment: CDR1 MGHRA and CDR2 YSYEKL.

V usage is TRBV19 and J usage is TRBJ2-5; 8 bases fit TRBD1. Germline values: CDR1 LNHDA, CDR2 SQIVND (reference sequence). Unmatched junction bases numbered 0, after V lost 5 bases and J lost 1 base. This CDR3 comprises 13 residues. CDR3 in amino acids: CASSGTGQETQYF. CDR3 DNA sequence: TGTGCCAGTAGTGGGACAGGCCAAGAGACCCAGTACTTC.

V gene TRBV6-1 combines with J gene TRBJ1-4; unclear D gene. Germline CDR1 MNHNS, CDR2 SASEGT. The CDR3 contains 14 residues. Trimming removed 1 base at V and 8 bases at J, with 11 bases between. CDR3 DNA: TGTGCCAGCAGTGAAGGAGCCCGGCGGGAAAAACTGTTTTTT. Amino acids: CASSEGARREKLFF.

CDR3 residues: CASSLSAGETQYF. In nucleotides, the CDR3 is TGTGCCAGCAGCTTATCCGCGGGAGAGACCCAGTACTTC. The chain combines TRBV5-4 with TRBJ2-5, with D possibly being TRBD2 (5 bases). The germline V gene has CDR1 SGHNT and CDR2 YYREEE (reference sequence). Trimming pared 2 bases from V and 4 bases from J, leaving 9 bases between. This CDR3 region has 13 residues.

This clone was counted once. The chain is built from TRBV6-1 and TRBJ2-5; D might be TRBD1 (5 bases). This CDR3 contains 14 residues. Trimming removed 3 bases at V and 4 bases at J, with 12 bases between. Germline V CDR1 and CDR2: MNHNS, SASEGT. CDR3 in amino acids: CASSEGPLLETQYF. The DNA for the CDR3 is TGTGCCAGCAGTGAGGGGCCGCTTCTAGAGACCCAGTACTTC.